This T cell receptor (beta chain) was documented in a study of blood T cell repertoires in COVID-19. Background on the study: Sites across the United States, Italy and Spain contributed samples from acute and convalescent COVID-19. T cells, B-cell-depleted T cells, or PBMCs supplied cDNA or gDNA.

Only a few counts were recorded for this clone. Enrolled during active infection, Seattle patients were then followed longitudinally. The CDR3 contains 15 residues. Germline V gene sequence: CDR1 MGHRA, CDR2 YSYEKL. J lost 4 bases, V lost 2 bases, and 5 bases had no gene match. Study processing details: By means of reference gene primer amplification, nucleated cell counts were estimated. This table comes from immunoSEQ multiplex PCR, and its TCRdb copy is limited to in-frame clones, with some not included. D and trimming come from the DNA, and the V and J calls and clone size come from that table. This sample has about 180,000 clones, with about four fifths found just once.

Sequencing was carried out using peripheral blood. This chain joins TRBV4-1 and TRBJ2-7; 10 bases are a match to TRBD2. This TCR was recovered from a woman aged 60 to 75 with COVID-19, enrolled during active disease. The CDR3 bases are TGCGCCAGCAGCCAAATAGGACTAGCGGAATACGAGCAGTACTTC. Residues: CASSQIGLAEYEQYF.